The 3 T cell receptor beta chains below were found in one sample sequenced in a study of CD8 T cells in Susac syndrome. The authors reverse transcribed roughly 0.5 to 1 ug RNA with random hexamers. TCRdb re-called the immunoSEQ multiplex PCR reads through MiXCR, storing one row per CDR3 protein. The repertoire holds some 130,000 distinct CDR3 sequences, with approximately 95% as singletons. The sample comprised CD8+ T cells from PBMCs. These receptors all come from a human donor with Susac syndrome.

The V and J genes are TRBV5-1 and TRBJ2-7, with D maybe TRBD1 (7 bases). V was cut by 3 bases and J by 5 bases, with 15 bases left in between. There are 14 residues in the CDR3. Germline CDR1 and CDR2: SGHRS and YFSETQ. The CDR3 loop reads CASSWDSGFDEQYF. The DNA of the CDR3 is TGCGCCAGCAGCTGGGACAGCGGGTTCGACGAGCAGTACTTC.

In its sample, this clonotype was seen once. J is TRBJ1-3 and V is TRBV28, with D possibly matching TRBD1 (5 bases). The V and J ends lost 7 bases and 3 bases respectively, with 25 bases between them. This CDR3 is 18 amino acids long. The germline V gene has CDR1 MDHEN and CDR2 SYDVKM. The CDR3 is CASNTLVGEVSVGNTIYF. The CDR3 coding sequence is TGTGCCAGCAACACCCTCGTGGGGGAGGTTAGCGTTGGAAACACCATATATTTT.

The CDR3 is CSVEDRDRGSYEQYF. CDR3 nucleotide sequence: TGCAGCGTTGAAGATAGGGACAGGGGCTCCTACGAGCAGTACTTC. This sequence joins TRBV29-1 and TRBJ2-7; 10 bases are a match to TRBD1. Germline V CDR1 and CDR2: SQVTM, ANQGSEA. The V segment lost 0 bases and the J segment 0 bases; nucleotides outside the gene matches: 2. CDR3 length equals 15 residues.